These T cell receptor beta chains were read from a single sample in a study of cytomegalovirus exposure and HLA in healthy donors. The assay was immunoSEQ multiplex PCR, and TCRdb's table has in-frame clones only and misses some. The sample has under 200,000 clones, around 80% seen once; the top ten hold less than 1.5%. The sample was PBMCs. The origin of the receptors is a woman in her 30s in good health and CMV-seronegative. The CDR3 runs from the conserved cysteine through the conserved F or W. D genes are given only for firm matches.

v_call: TRBV7-9
d_call: TRBD1
j_call: TRBJ1-3
cdr3_aa: CASSLVGQGGNTIYF

v_call: TRBV7-8
d_call: TRBD1
j_call: TRBJ1-4
cdr3_aa: CASSLIPLQGAMGEKLFF

v_call: TRBV29-1
d_call: NA
j_call: TRBJ2-1
cdr3_aa: CSGGDNEQFF

v_call: TRBV29-1
d_call: NA
j_call: TRBJ2-3
cdr3_aa: CSGAGVFSTDTQYF

v_call: TRBV30
d_call: TRBD1
j_call: TRBJ2-4
cdr3_aa: CAFAGTDRNIQYF

v_call: TRBV29-1
d_call: NA
j_call: TRBJ2-2
cdr3_aa: CSVEADTGELFF

v_call: TRBV6-1
d_call: NA
j_call: TRBJ1-1
cdr3_aa: CASEVVWGGRTEAFF

v_call: TRBV27
d_call: NA
j_call: TRBJ2-1
cdr3_aa: CASSFQGTYNEQFF

v_call: TRBV4-1
d_call: NA
j_call: TRBJ2-7
cdr3_aa: CASSQAPPPGAYEQYF

v_call: TRBV5-4
d_call: NA
j_call: TRBJ2-2
cdr3_aa: CASSLVHGAGLPGELFF

v_call: TRBV6-6
d_call: TRBD1
j_call: TRBJ2-4
cdr3_aa: CASSWTGDIAKNIQYF

v_call: TRBV9
d_call: NA
j_call: TRBJ2-2
cdr3_aa: CASSNGDGELFF

v_call: TRBV30
d_call: NA
j_call: TRBJ1-1
cdr3_aa: CAWRSYSNTEAFF

v_call: TRBV15
d_call: TRBD1
j_call: TRBJ1-2
cdr3_aa: CATSITGGGGYTF

v_call: TRBV6-1
d_call: NA
j_call: TRBJ1-2
cdr3_aa: CASLWSPYGYTF

v_call: TRBV28
d_call: TRBD1
j_call: TRBJ2-6
cdr3_aa: CASSPPLGLGQGGANVLTF

v_call: TRBV5-3
d_call: NA
j_call: TRBJ2-7
cdr3_aa: CARSCPGWDF

v_call: TRBV5-6
d_call: TRBD2
j_call: TRBJ2-3
cdr3_aa: CASSLLSSGGAADTQYF